A selection of T cell receptor beta chains follows, all from one sample in a study of T-cell memory formation after mild COVID-19. Using its own MiXCR run on the 5' RACE reads, TCRdb lists one record per CDR3 protein. Of hundreds of thousands of distinct CDR3 sequences detected, roughly 18% appear once; the ten largest clones hold under 25%. Material: PBMCs or a T cell subset sorted from them (not recorded which). All receptors derive from a man aged 18 to 29 who had mild COVID-19 (a few samples of this study predate the infection). Cell type and time point are not known. Both conserved end residues are part of each CDR3. Fields, in order: clone size, D gene, V gene, J gene, CDR3 protein, CDR3 DNA. A D gene is named only where the DNA matches it firmly. Size is stated for part of the rows, as once, few or many counts, or as a class when the clone is expanded.

size: many; D: -; V: TRBV5-1; J: TRBJ1-1; CDR3: CASSLSGTNTEAFF; DNA: TGCGCCAGCAGCCTTTCCGGGACGAACACTGAAGCTTTCTTT
size: -; D: -; V: TRBV6-1; J: TRBJ1-6; CDR3: CASSDNAGYSPLHF; DNA: TGTGCCAGCAGTGATAACGCAGGGTATTCACCCCTCCACTTT
size: few; D: TRBD2; V: TRBV9; J: TRBJ2-4; CDR3: CASSPQGPRGGNIQYF; DNA: TGTGCCAGCAGCCCCCAGGGCCCGCGGGGGGGGAACATTCAGTACTTC
size: -; D: -; V: TRBV7-2; J: TRBJ1-2; CDR3: CASSAYGTDYGYTF; DNA: TGTGCCAGCAGCGCGTACGGGACGGATTATGGCTACACCTTC
size: -; D: TRBD1; V: TRBV9; J: TRBJ1-3; CDR3: CASSADRDRTGDTIYF; DNA: TGTGCCAGCAGCGCGGACAGGGACAGAACTGGGGACACCATATATTTT
size: -; D: TRBD1; V: TRBV4-3; J: TRBJ2-5; CDR3: CASSQALGQVQETQYF; DNA: TGCGCCAGCAGCCAAGCCTTAGGACAGGTCCAAGAGACCCAGTACTTC
size: few; D: -; V: TRBV4-2; J: TRBJ1-1; CDR3: CASSLEGSRDTEAFF; DNA: TGTGCCAGCAGCCTAGAGGGTTCCAGGGACACTGAAGCTTTCTTT
size: many; D: TRBD2; V: TRBV4-3; J: TRBJ2-3; CDR3: CASSQRTSGGESTDTQYF; DNA: TGCGCCAGCAGCCAACGGACTAGCGGGGGGGAAAGCACAGATACGCAGTATTTT
size: few; D: TRBD2; V: TRBV4-2; J: TRBJ2-5; CDR3: CASSQSGLAGDQETQYF; DNA: TGTGCCAGCAGCCAATCGGGACTAGCGGGGGACCAAGAGACCCAGTACTTC
size: many; D: -; V: TRBV6-5; J: TRBJ1-1; CDR3: CASSYRSNGVGTEAFF; DNA: TGTGCCAGCAGTTATCGTTCGAATGGGGTGGGCACTGAAGCTTTCTTT
size: few; D: -; V: TRBV6-5; J: TRBJ1-1; CDR3: CASSYPDSEAFF; DNA: TGTGCCAGCAGTTACCCGGACAGTGAAGCTTTCTTT
size: -; D: -; V: TRBV10-3; J: TRBJ1-1; CDR3: CAISGTTENTEAFF; DNA: TGTGCCATCAGTGGGACCACGGAGAACACTGAAGCTTTCTTT
size: many; D: -; V: TRBV10-3; J: TRBJ2-7; CDR3: CAISEVRAYEQYF; DNA: TGTGCCATCAGTGAGGTCAGGGCCTACGAGCAGTACTTC
size: -; D: -; V: TRBV28; J: TRBJ2-6; CDR3: CASSLGGLRSGANVLTF; DNA: TGTGCCAGCAGTTTGGGGGGCCTTCGCTCTGGGGCCAACGTCCTGACTTTC
size: -; D: TRBD2; V: TRBV12-3/TRBV12-4; J: TRBJ2-5; CDR3: CASRAGLQETQYF; DNA: TGTGCCAGCAGAGCGGGACTTCAAGAGACCCAGTACTTC
size: -; D: -; V: TRBV19; J: TRBJ2-7; CDR3: CASSMGSLSYEQYF; DNA: TGTGCCAGTAGTATGGGCAGCCTCTCCTACGAGCAGTACTTC
size: few; D: TRBD2; V: TRBV7-3; J: TRBJ2-3; CDR3: CASSSHSGGADTQYF; DNA: TGTGCCAGCAGCTCCCATAGCGGGGGGGCAGATACGCAGTATTTT
size: -; D: TRBD2; V: TRBV19; J: TRBJ2-5; CDR3: CASAIPGGETQYF; DNA: TGTGCCAGCGCGATCCCGGGAGGAGAGACCCAGTACTTC
size: -; D: -; V: TRBV12-3/TRBV12-4; J: TRBJ2-5; CDR3: CASSTRRETQYF; DNA: TGTGCCAGCAGTACGCGCCGAGAGACCCAGTACTTC
size: few; D: -; V: TRBV5-5; J: TRBJ2-2; CDR3: CASSLGPLANTGELFF; DNA: TGTGCCAGCAGCTTGGGCCCACTGGCGAACACCGGGGAGCTGTTTTTT
size: many; D: TRBD1; V: TRBV2; J: TRBJ1-6; CDR3: CAGRTGGLSPLHF; DNA: TGTGCCGGACGGACAGGGGGTCTTTCACCCCTCCACTTT
size: few; D: TRBD1; V: TRBV19; J: TRBJ2-3; CDR3: CASRQGAGTDTQYF; DNA: TGTGCCAGTAGACAGGGGGCTGGCACAGATACGCAGTATTTT
size: -; D: -; V: TRBV29-1; J: TRBJ2-4; CDR3: CSVGLGRGDRNIQYF; DNA: TGCAGCGTCGGGTTGGGGCGGGGGGACAGAAACATTCAGTACTTC
size: few; D: TRBD2; V: TRBV20-1; J: TRBJ2-3; CDR3: CSASPGLATDTQYF; DNA: TGCAGTGCTAGCCCGGGACTAGCTACAGATACGCAGTATTTT
size: few; D: TRBD1; V: TRBV6-5; J: TRBJ1-6; CDR3: CASSYSVGTGDLSPLHF; DNA: TGTGCCAGCAGTTACTCCGTTGGGACAGGGGATCTTTCACCCCTCCACTTT
size: -; D: -; V: TRBV2; J: TRBJ2-1; CDR3: CASSEAWGGEQFF; DNA: TGTGCCAGCAGTGAAGCTTGGGGAGGTGAGCAGTTCTTC
size: many; D: -; V: TRBV7-2; J: TRBJ2-1; CDR3: CASSFRRLSYNEQFF; DNA: TGTGCCAGCAGCTTCCGCCGCCTCTCCTACAATGAGCAGTTCTTC
size: -; D: -; V: TRBV29-1; J: TRBJ1-1; CDR3: CSANWGRNTEAFF; DNA: TGCAGCGCGAACTGGGGAAGAAACACTGAAGCTTTCTTT
size: -; D: -; V: TRBV6-6; J: TRBJ2-3; CDR3: CASGQGPDTQYF; DNA: TGTGCCAGCGGCCAGGGCCCAGATACGCAGTATTTT
size: -; D: -; V: TRBV7-2; J: TRBJ1-6; CDR3: CASSFRRPDNSPLHF; DNA: TGTGCCAGCAGCTTTCGGCGCCCCGATAATTCACCCCTCCACTTT